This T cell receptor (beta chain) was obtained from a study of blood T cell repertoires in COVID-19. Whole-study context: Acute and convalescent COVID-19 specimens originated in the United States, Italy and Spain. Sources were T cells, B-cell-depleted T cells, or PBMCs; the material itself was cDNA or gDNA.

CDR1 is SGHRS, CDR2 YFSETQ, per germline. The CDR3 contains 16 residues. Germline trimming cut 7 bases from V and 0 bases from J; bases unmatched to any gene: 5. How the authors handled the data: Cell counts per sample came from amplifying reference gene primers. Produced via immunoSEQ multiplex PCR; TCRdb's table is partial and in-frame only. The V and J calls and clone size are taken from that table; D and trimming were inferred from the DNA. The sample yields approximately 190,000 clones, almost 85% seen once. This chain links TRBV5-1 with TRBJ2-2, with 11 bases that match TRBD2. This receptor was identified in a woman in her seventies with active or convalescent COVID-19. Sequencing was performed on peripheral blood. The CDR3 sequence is CASRAGLAANTGELFF. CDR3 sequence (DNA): TGCGCCAGCCGCGCGGGACTAGCGGCGAACACCGGGGAGCTGTTTTTT.